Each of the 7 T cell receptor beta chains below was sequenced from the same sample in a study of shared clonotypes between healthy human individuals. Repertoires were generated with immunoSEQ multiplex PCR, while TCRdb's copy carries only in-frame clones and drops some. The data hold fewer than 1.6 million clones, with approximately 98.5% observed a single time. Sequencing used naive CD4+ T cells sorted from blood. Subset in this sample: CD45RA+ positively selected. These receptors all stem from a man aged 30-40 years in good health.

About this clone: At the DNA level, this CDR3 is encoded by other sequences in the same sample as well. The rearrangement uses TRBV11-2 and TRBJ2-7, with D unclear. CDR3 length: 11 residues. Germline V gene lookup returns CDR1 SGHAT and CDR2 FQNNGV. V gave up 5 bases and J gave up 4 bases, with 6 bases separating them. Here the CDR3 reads CASSHSYEQYF. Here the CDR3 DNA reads TGTGCCAGCAGCCACAGTTACGAGCAGTACTTC.

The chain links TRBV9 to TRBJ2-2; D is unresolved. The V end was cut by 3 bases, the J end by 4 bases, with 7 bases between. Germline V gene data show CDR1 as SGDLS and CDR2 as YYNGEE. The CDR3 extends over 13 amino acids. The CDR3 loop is CASSEAITGELFF. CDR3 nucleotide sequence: TGTGCCAGCAGCGAAGCCATCACCGGGGAGCTGTTTTTT.

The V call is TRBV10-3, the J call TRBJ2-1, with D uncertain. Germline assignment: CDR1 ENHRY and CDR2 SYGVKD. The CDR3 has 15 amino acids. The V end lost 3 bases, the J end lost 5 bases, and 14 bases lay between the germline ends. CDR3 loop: CAISDLPDGNNEQFF. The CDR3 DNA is TGTGCCATCAGTGACCTTCCGGACGGCAACAATGAGCAGTTCTTC.

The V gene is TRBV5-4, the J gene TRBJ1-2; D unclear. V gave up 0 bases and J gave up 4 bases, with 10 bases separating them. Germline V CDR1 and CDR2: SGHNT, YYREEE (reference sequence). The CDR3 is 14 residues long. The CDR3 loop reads CASSLDTRAYGYTF. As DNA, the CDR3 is TGTGCCAGCAGCTTGGACACAAGGGCCTATGGCTACACCTTC.

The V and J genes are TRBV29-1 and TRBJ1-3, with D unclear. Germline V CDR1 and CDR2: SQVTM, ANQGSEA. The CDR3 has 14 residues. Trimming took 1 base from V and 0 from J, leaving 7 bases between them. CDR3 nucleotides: TGCAGCGTTGAAGTTATGAACTCTGGAAACACCATATATTTT. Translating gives CSVEVMNSGNTIYF.

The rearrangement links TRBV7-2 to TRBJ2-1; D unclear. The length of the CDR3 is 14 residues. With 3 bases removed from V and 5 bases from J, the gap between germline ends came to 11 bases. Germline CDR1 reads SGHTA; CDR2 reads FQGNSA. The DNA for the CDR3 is TGTGCCAGCAGCTTGAGTAGTGGCCACAATGAGCAGTTCTTC. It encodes CASSLSSGHNEQFF.

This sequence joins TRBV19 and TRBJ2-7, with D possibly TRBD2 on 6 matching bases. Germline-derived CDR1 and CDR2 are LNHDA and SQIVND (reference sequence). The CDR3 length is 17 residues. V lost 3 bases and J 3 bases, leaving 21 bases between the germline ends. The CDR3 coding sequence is TGTGCCAGTAGTATTCCTAGCGTCCGAGATTCATACTACGAGCAGTACTTC. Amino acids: CASSIPSVRDSYYEQYF.